Shown below are 3 T cell receptor beta chains from a single sample sequenced in a study of shared clonotypes between healthy human individuals. Clones were sequenced by immunoSEQ multiplex PCR, and TCRdb holds only the in-frame ones, with some missing. The data show more than 2,000,000 clones, with 85% to 95% seen just once and about 0.37% held by the top ten. The specimen sequenced was naive CD4+ T cells from PBMCs. Regarding subset: CD45RA+ positively selected. The receptors here all came from a man aged 18 to 29 in good health. Some clones in this sample may be carry-over from other donors' samples.

V gene TRBV5-4 combines with J gene TRBJ2-7; 10 bases fit TRBD2. The CDR3 extends over 15 amino acids. Germline lookup yields CDR1 SGHNT and CDR2 YYREEE (reference sequence). Trimming took 4 bases from V and 0 from J; bases not matched to a gene: 4. The DNA for the CDR3 is TGTGCCAGCAGCCATAAGCGGGAGGGCTCCTACGAGCAGTACTTC. It yields the protein CASSHKREGSYEQYF.

The chain uses TRBV19 and TRBJ2-7; the D gene is possibly TRBD2 (5 bases). The CDR3 is 13 amino acids. The V and J ends lost 8 bases and 6 bases respectively, with 17 bases between them. In germline, CDR1 is LNHDA, CDR2 SQIVND (reference sequence). The CDR3 DNA sequence: TGTGCCAGTTCGCCGGGAATAGGCTTCGAGCAGTACTTC. Amino acids: CASSPGIGFEQYF. Full variable domain (remainder filled in from reference TRBV19 and TRBJ2-7): DGGITQSPKYLFRKEGQNVTLSCEQNLNHDAMYWYRQDPGQGLRLIYYSQIVNDFQKGDIAEGYSVSREKKESFPLTVTSAQKNPTAFYLCASSPGIGFEQYFGPGTRLTVT.

This clone was observed once. V and J are TRBV7-9 and TRBJ1-1, with TRBD1 as a possible D gene (5 bases). V shed 7 bases and J shed 3 bases, with 18 bases lying between them. The V gene's germline CDR1 is SEHNR and CDR2 FQNEAQ (reference sequence). The CDR3 is 15 amino acids. The CDR3 protein is CASTLSQGSYTEAFF. The CDR3 nucleotides are TGTGCCAGCACCCTTAGTCAGGGAAGCTACACTGAAGCTTTCTTT.